The clone carrying this T cell receptor (beta chain) was seen ten or more times. V lost 5 bases and J lost 8; bases outside the gene matches: 5. The CDR3 loop spans 12 amino acids. CDR1 is SGHDT, CDR2 YYEEEE, per germline. The source of the sample is a study of early T cells in non-severe SARS-CoV-2 infection. Overall study: Sequencing used unsorted whole-blood bulk RNA, so chains lack pairing.

Unique molecular identifiers (one per individual cDNA molecule) were attached. In TCRdb, the 5' RACE reads were re-called with MiXCR into one record per CDR3 protein. Of tens of thousands of distinct CDR3 sequences detected, 13% to 15% appear once; the ten largest clones hold around 5.8%. The sample taken for sequencing was whole blood. The rearrangement links TRBV5-6 to TRBJ1-2; TRBD1 agrees at 8 bases. The origin of this receptor is an adult who was a healthcare worker with PCR-confirmed SARS-CoV-2 infection or an uninfected control (not recorded which). The CDR3 spells CASRLDREGYTF. DNA for the CDR3: TGTGCCAGCAGACTGGACAGGGAAGGCTACACCTTC. Looking up the rest from reference TRBV5-6 and TRBJ1-2 gives the full variable domain: DAGVTQSPTHLIKTRGQQVTLRCSPKSGHDTVSWYQQALGQGPQFIFQYYEEEERQRGNFPDRFSGHQFPNYSSELNVNALLLGDSALYLCASRLDREGYTFGSGTRLTVV.